Listed below are T cell receptor beta chains from one sample, sequenced in a study of identical twins. TCRdb reprocessed the 5' RACE reads via MiXCR and lists one record per CDR3 protein. The sample holds around 550,000 distinct CDR3 sequences, roughly 15% seen once. A further study also used this sample, focusing on yellow fever vaccine responses in identical twins.

Sample: CD4+ T cells sorted from blood. Every receptor here comes from a woman aged 18-29 years in good health. CDR3s leave out the opening cysteine and the closing phenylalanine or tryptophan. Each record gives: J gene, V gene, CDR3 protein.

TRBJ2-1	TRBV10-1	ASSARSGWYEQF
TRBJ2-2	TRBV5-1	ASSLLQGNGELF
TRBJ1-4	TRBV6-1	ASSDTTPDEKLF
TRBJ2-1	TRBV5-1	ASSLVVVGTGSYNEQF
TRBJ1-5	TRBV12-3/TRBV12-4	ASSRTQGASNQPQH
TRBJ1-1	TRBV5-4	ASSLVGGMNTEAF
TRBJ1-2	TRBV29-1	SVVDRGGGYT
TRBJ2-5	TRBV12-3/TRBV12-4	ASSLGGTETQY
TRBJ1-2	TRBV14	ASSLLGASNYGYT
TRBJ1-2	TRBV5-1	ASSPGEQGYGYT
TRBJ2-3	TRBV2	ASSVTSGRTDTQY
TRBJ1-2	TRBV10-3	AISWDSINYGYT
TRBJ2-7	TRBV10-3	AISGQDSYEQY
TRBJ1-6	TRBV18	ASSPGIGNNSPLH
TRBJ1-5	TRBV6-5	ASRDSVYNQPQH
TRBJ2-2	TRBV12-3/TRBV12-4	ASSRDPNGELF
TRBJ2-7	TRBV5-1	ASSPGPSSVPPLLPGYEQY
TRBJ2-7	TRBV25-1	ASSESLGLAGEQY
TRBJ2-6	TRBV2	ASRYPQNSGANVLT
TRBJ2-7	TRBV9	ASSHSEGSTGSYEQY
TRBJ2-5	TRBV6-2/TRBV6-3	ASSPISRGLAGGMYQETQY
TRBJ2-1	TRBV4-1	ASSLRISYNEQF
TRBJ2-1	TRBV29-1	SPGQNNEQF
TRBJ1-6	TRBV4-1	ASSHTGSALRNSPLH
TRBJ1-6	TRBV6-1	ASRGQGERTPLH
TRBJ1-5	TRBV20-1	SAATGTDQPQH
TRBJ1-6	TRBV18	ASSPERDSPLH
TRBJ2-7	TRBV9	ASSARGSAYEQY
TRBJ2-4	TRBV5-1	ASSSERGIQY
TRBJ2-1	TRBV20-1	SAMTGGGNEQF
TRBJ1-2	TRBV5-6	AISPGSFCYT
TRBJ2-1	TRBV20-1	SVAKASGAYNEQF
TRBJ2-1	TRBV2	ASSEGGYTYNEQF
TRBJ2-1	TRBV5-1	ASSSNSGGSYNEQF
TRBJ2-1	TRBV3-1	ASSREGSSYNEQF
TRBJ2-5	TRBV7-9	ASSRGGAAKGETQY